A single sample is the source of the 13 T cell receptor beta chains below, sequenced in a study of OX40 agonist ivuxolimab in advanced cancers. Libraries were prepared through the immunoSEQ multiplex PCR assay. TCRdb took over this immuneACCESS table, retaining in-frame rearrangements with V and J assigned. Such tables are incomplete; in checked studies, under half of the missing clones stem from an unresolved V gene, and the remainder is unexplained. The sample profile shows roughly 65,000 clones; approximately 80% of them were found once. The ten largest make up around 3.6% of the sample. The sequencing here drew on CD4+ or CD8+ T cells sorted from blood, taken in a trial of the OX40 agonist ivuxolimab. All receptors derive from an adult with an advanced solid tumor such as melanoma, head and neck, liver or kidney cancer.

The J gene is TRBJ2-7, the V gene TRBV10-3; D perhaps matches TRBD2 (5 bases). The CDR3 sequence is 16 residues long. Between the trimmed V and J ends, which lost 2 bases and 0 bases, there was a span of 14 bases. The germline gives CDR1 ENHRY, CDR2 SYGVKD. CDR3 nucleotide sequence: TGTGCCATCAGTGAGAATGGGAGACAATTCTCCTACGAGCAGTACTTC. Amino acids: CAISENGRQFSYEQYF.

This rearrangement joins TRBV4-1 to TRBJ2-5; 7 nucleotides line up with TRBD2. Germline V gene data show CDR1 as MGHRA and CDR2 as YSYEKL. The CDR3 spans 16 residues. V shed 1 base and J 0 bases; nucleotides not matched to a gene: 5. Here the CDR3 DNA reads TGCGCCAGCAGCCAAGGGCTAGCGGATAACCAAGAGACCCAGTACTTC. Translating it yields CASSQGLADNQETQYF.

This clone was seen a handful of times. V is TRBV27 and J is TRBJ2-1; 7 bases align to TRBD1. This CDR3 is built from 14 residues. The trim removed 4 bases at V and 7 bases at J, leaving 7 bases unmatched. CDR1 is MNHEY, CDR2 SMNVEV, per germline (reference sequence). CDR3 in amino acids: CASSWTGPPNEQFF. CDR3 nucleotides: TGTGCCAGCAGTTGGACAGGTCCTCCTAATGAGCAGTTCTTC.

This clone was counted between two and nine times. V and J are TRBV10-1 and TRBJ2-7; D not certain. This CDR3 spans 14 amino acids. Trimming shortened V by 4 bases and J by 2 bases, and 12 bases separated the two germline ends. CDR1 WNHNN and CDR2 SYGVQD come from the germline V gene (reference sequence). DNA of the CDR3: TGCGCCAGCAGTGGAAATGCAGTGCCCTACGAGCAGTACTTC. Encoded protein: CASSGNAVPYEQYF.

V is TRBV10-1 and J is TRBJ2-1; 11 nucleotides match TRBD2. The CDR3 covers 15 residues. Per germline, CDR1 WNHNN and CDR2 SYGVQD (reference sequence). J gave up 6 bases and V 8 bases, and 9 bases lay outside the gene matches. This CDR3 reads CASLRTTSGSNEQFF. Here the CDR3 DNA reads TGCGCCAGCCTCCGAACAACTAGCGGGAGCAATGAGCAGTTCTTC.

The V gene is TRBV7-3, the J gene TRBJ2-1; 7 bases align to TRBD2. The germline V gene encodes CDR1 SGHTA and CDR2 FQGTGA. With V trimmed by 1 base and J by 6 bases, 6 bases remained unmatched. The CDR3 contains 15 residues. CDR3 nucleotide sequence: TGTGCCAGCAGCTTAAAGGTGGGACTACTCAATGAGCAGTTCTTC. Protein: CASSLKVGLLNEQFF.

V and J are TRBV6-5 and TRBJ2-5; perhaps TRBD2 as D (5 bases). Trimming shortened V by 7 bases and J by 5 bases, and 5 bases separated the two germline ends. There are 10 residues in the CDR3. Germline V lookup: CDR1 MNHEY, CDR2 SVGAGI. CDR3 nucleotides: TGTGCCAGCACGGGGGAGACCCAGTACTTC. This sequence encodes CASTGETQYF.

J is TRBJ2-7 and V is TRBV16, with TRBD1 matching 11 bases. In germline, CDR1 is KGHSY, CDR2 FQNENV. Losses at the gene ends were 1 base for V and 2 bases for J; bases not matched to a gene: 7. The CDR3 extends over 17 amino acids. The CDR3 sequence is CASSQFLQGQGAYEQYF. The DNA of the CDR3 is TGTGCCAGCAGCCAATTTCTGCAGGGACAGGGGGCCTACGAGCAGTACTTC.

V is TRBV10-3 and J is TRBJ1-4; D call uncertain. CDR3 size: 13 residues. Germline CDR1 and CDR2: ENHRY and SYGVKD. V was clipped by 7 bases and J by 8 bases, with 14 bases between them. CDR3 DNA sequence: TGTGCCATCACGGACGGTCCAGGCGAAAAACTGTTTTTT. Its translation: CAITDGPGEKLFF.

The rearrangement links TRBV5-1 to TRBJ1-4; TRBD1 might be the D (6 bases). V was pared by 4 bases and J by 4 bases, with 26 bases between. The length of the CDR3 is 19 residues. Germline CDR1 SGHRS, CDR2 YFSETQ. CDR3 DNA sequence: TGCGCCAGCAGCCCGGCGGGCGGGGGCTTCTTTATAATTAATGAAAAACTGTTTTTT. It is translated as CASSPAGGGFFIINEKLFF.

The chain recombines TRBV7-6 with TRBJ1-3; tentative D call: TRBD1 (5 bases). CDR1 is SGHVS, CDR2 FNYEAQ, per germline. The ends were cut back, 6 bases at V and 2 bases at J, with 14 bases in the middle. The CDR3 is made up of 15 amino acids. CDR3 coding DNA: TGTGCCAGCAGTCTTCAGGGTAACACTGGAAACACCATATATTTT. Residues: CASSLQGNTGNTIYF.

This chain joins TRBV5-1 and TRBJ1-1; unclear D gene. Between the trimmed V and J ends, which lost 5 bases and 1 base, there was a span of 12 bases. Germline CDR1 is SGHRS and CDR2 is YFSETQ. The CDR3 runs 14 residues. Here the CDR3 DNA reads TGCGCCAGCAGTCCGGACGCGGGGAACACTGAAGCTTTCTTT. Translated, it gives CASSPDAGNTEAFF.

The rearrangement links TRBV27 to TRBJ1-2, with D possibly TRBD1 on 5 matching bases. The germline V and J ends were trimmed by 5 bases and 4 bases, with 20 bases remaining between them. This CDR3 is built from 16 residues. CDR1 MNHEY and CDR2 SMNVEV come from the germline V gene (reference sequence). CDR3 DNA: TGTGCCAGCAGTAGCGCCGGAGGGGCGTGGAGCTATGGCTACACCTTC. The encoded protein is CASSSAGGAWSYGYTF.